This T cell receptor beta chain was sequenced during a study of metastatic and nonmetastatic thyroid tumors. About the study: Blood and tumor or nodule tissue repertoires from malignant and benign thyroid patients were compared. Whole-study findings and limits: When malignant thyroid tumors were compared with benign nodules, TCR beta diversity was reportedly significantly higher in the malignant tumors. This held in both blood and tumor samples.

Trimming stripped 1 base from V and 3 bases from J, with 10 bases between. Germline V gene sequence: CDR1 SGHAT, CDR2 FQNNGV. The CDR3 loop spans 14 amino acids. Details on this clone: No antigen is known for it.

Patients had received no treatment of any kind before thyroid surgery. As originally analysed: A distant-metastasis classifier for papillary thyroid cancer was built using CDR3 differences across clinicopathological groups. TCRdb reprocessed the PCR reads via MiXCR. The V and J calls were not made by the authors but by TCRdb's processing. The sample has more than 12,000 clones, just over 25% seen once; the top ten hold around 9.9%. The rearrangement joins TRBV11-2 to TRBJ2-7, with D tentatively TRBD2 (6 bases). The receptor comes from a female donor with papillary thyroid cancer or a benign thyroid nodule (not recorded which). Some clones in this sample may be carry-over from other donors' samples. The sample taken for sequencing was tumor tissue. The CDR3 region has the DNA TGTGCCAGCAGCTTAGCGGGAGAAGGCTACGAGCAGTACTTC. As protein: CASSLAGEGYEQYF.